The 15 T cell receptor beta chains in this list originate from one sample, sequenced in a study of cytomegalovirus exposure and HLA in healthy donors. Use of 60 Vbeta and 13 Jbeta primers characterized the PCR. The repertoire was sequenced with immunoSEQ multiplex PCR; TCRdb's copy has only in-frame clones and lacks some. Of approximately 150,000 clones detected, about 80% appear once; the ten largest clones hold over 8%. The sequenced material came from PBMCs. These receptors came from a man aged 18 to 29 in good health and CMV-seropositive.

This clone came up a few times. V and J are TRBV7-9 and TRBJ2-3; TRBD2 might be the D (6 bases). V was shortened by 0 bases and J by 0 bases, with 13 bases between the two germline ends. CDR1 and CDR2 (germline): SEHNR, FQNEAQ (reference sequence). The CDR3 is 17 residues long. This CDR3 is CASSLALGGASTDTQYF. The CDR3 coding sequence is TGTGCCAGCAGCTTAGCACTCGGGGGAGCTAGCACAGATACGCAGTATTTT. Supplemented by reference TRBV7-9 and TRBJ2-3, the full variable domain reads DTGVSQNPRHKITKRGQNVTFRCDPISEHNRLYWYRQTLGQGPEFLTYFQNEAQLEKSRLLSDRFSAERPKGSFSTLEIQRTEQGDSAMYLCASSLALGGASTDTQYFGPGTRLTVL.

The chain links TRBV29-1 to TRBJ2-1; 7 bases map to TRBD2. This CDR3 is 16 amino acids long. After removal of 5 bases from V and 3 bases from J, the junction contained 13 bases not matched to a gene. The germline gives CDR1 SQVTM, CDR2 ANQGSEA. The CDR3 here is CSVTDLASGNYNEQFF. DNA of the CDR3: TGCAGCGTTACCGACCTGGCTAGCGGAAACTACAATGAGCAGTTCTTC.

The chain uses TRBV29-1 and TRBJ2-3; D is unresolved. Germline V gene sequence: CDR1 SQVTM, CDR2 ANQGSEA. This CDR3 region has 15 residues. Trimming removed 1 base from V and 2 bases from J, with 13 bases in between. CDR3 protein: CSVEGSLPNTDTQYF. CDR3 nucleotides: TGCAGCGTTGAAGGGTCTCTACCCAACACAGATACGCAGTATTTT.

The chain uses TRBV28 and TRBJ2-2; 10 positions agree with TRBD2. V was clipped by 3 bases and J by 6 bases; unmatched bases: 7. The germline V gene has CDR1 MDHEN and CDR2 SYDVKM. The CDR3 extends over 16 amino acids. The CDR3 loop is CASSFSSGSSSGELFF. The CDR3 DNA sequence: TGTGCCAGCAGTTTTTCTAGCGGGAGTTCCTCCGGGGAGCTGTTTTTT.

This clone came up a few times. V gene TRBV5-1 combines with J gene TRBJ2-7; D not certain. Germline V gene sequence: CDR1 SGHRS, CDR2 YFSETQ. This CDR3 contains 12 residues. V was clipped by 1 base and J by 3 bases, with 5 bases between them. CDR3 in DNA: TGCGCCAGCAGCTTGACAGACTACGAGCAGTACTTC. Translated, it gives CASSLTDYEQYF.

The CDR3 is CASSPRTGGDSTGELFF. The DNA for the CDR3 is TGTGCCAGCAGTCCTCGGACAGGGGGGGATTCGACCGGGGAGCTGTTTTTT. J is TRBJ2-2 and V is TRBV6-8; 10 bases match TRBD1. Germline values: CDR1 MNHGY, CDR2 SAAAGT. This CDR3 is 17 amino acids long. With 5 bases clipped from V and 5 bases from J, the junction kept 11 bases outside the gene matches.

The CDR3 protein is CASSDPHGSKTQYF. CDR3 DNA sequence: TGTGCCAGCAGTGATCCCCACGGGTCGAAGACGCAGTATTTT. The chain uses TRBV6-1 and TRBJ2-3; D is uncertain. Trimming removed 3 bases from V and 9 bases from J, with 16 bases in between. CDR1 and CDR2 (germline): MNHNS, SASEGT. The CDR3 totals 14 residues.

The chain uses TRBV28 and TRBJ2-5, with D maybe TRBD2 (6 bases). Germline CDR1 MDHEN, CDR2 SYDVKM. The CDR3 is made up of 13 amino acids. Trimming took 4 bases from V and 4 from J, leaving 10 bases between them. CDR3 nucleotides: TGTGCCAGCAGTTCCGGGAGTTTAGAGACCCAGTACTTC. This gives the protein CASSSGSLETQYF.

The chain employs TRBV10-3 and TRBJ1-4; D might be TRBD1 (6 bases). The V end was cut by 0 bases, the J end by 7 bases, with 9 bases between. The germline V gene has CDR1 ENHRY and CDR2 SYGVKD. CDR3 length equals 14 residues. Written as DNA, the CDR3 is TGTGCCATCAGTGAGTCTGAAGGGGGTGAAAAACTGTTTTTT. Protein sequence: CAISESEGGEKLFF.

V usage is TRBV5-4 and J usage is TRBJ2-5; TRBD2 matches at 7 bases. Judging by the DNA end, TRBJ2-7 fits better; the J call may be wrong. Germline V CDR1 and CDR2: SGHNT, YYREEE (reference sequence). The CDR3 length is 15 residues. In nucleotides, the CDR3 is TGTGCCAGCAGCAATCCCCAGGGAGGGACCTACGAGCAGTACTTC. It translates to CASSNPQGGTYEQYF.

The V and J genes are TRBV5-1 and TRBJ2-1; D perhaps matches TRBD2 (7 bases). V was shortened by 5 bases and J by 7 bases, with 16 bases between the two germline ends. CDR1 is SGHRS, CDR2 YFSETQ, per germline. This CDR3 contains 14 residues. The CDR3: CASSKWGGQNEQFF. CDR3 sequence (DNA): TGCGCCAGCAGTAAGTGGGGGGGCCAGAATGAGCAGTTCTTC.

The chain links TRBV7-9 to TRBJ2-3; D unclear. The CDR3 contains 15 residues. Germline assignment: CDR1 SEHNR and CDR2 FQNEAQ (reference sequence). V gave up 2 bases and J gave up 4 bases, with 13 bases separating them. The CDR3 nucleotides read TGTGCCAGCAGCTTAACCCAGGCGTTGGCAGATACGCAGTATTTT. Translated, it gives CASSLTQALADTQYF.

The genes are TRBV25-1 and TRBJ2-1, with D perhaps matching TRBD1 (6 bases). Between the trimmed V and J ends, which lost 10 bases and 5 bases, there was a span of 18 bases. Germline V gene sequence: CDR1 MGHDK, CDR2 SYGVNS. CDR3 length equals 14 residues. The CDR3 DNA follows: TGTGCCACAGCAACAGGGCGGCCCAACAATGAGCAGTTCTTC. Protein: CATATGRPNNEQFF.

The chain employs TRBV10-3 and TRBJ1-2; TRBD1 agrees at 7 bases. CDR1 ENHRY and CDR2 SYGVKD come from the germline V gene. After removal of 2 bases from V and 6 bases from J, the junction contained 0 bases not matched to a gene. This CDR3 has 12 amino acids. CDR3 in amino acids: CAISETGDGYTF. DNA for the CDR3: TGTGCCATCAGTGAGACAGGGGATGGCTACACCTTC.

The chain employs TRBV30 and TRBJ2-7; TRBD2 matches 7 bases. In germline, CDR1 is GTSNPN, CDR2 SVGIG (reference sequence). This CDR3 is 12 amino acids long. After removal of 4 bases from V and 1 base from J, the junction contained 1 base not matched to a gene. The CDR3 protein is CAWTGGSYEQYF. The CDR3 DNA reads TGTGCCTGGACGGGGGGTTCCTACGAGCAGTACTTC.